These T cell receptor beta chains were read from a single sample in a study of cytomegalovirus exposure and HLA in healthy donors. Profiling relied on immunoSEQ multiplex PCR, and the TCRdb table lists in-frame clones only, not all of them. Here the sample spans about 250,000 clones, roughly 87% being singletons. The sample was PBMCs. These receptors were obtained from a young man in good health and CMV-seropositive. Each CDR3 is given with its conserved first and last residue. A D gene is named only where the DNA matches it firmly. Size is omitted from some rows. Given values are once, few, many or a class for expanded clones.

>NA|TRBV18|NA|TRBJ1-5
TGTGCCAGCTCGGGGGGGAGCAATCAGCCCCAGCATTTT
CASSGGSNQPQHF
>NA|TRBV9|NA|TRBJ1-1
TGTGCCAGCAGCGGGGCCTCCCTTCGCTACAGGGTGGCGAACACTGAAGCTTTCTTT
CASSGASLRYRVANTEAFF
>NA|TRBV27|NA|TRBJ2-7
TGTGCCAGCACCTCAAGTGGGATCCCCTACGAGCAGTACTTC
CASTSSGIPYEQYF
>NA|TRBV6-4|NA|TRBJ2-1
TGTGCCAGCAAGGCGGGACCGAGGGGGGAGCAGTTCTTC
CASKAGPRGEQFF
>NA|TRBV5-4|TRBD1|TRBJ1-5
TGTGCCAGCAGCCCGGACAGGGGGCAGCCCCAGCATTTT
CASSPDRGQPQHF
>NA|TRBV5-1|TRBD1|TRBJ2-3
TGCGCCAGCAGCTTAAACAGGGGCGGCACAGATACGCAGTATTTT
CASSLNRGGTDTQYF
>NA|TRBV27|TRBD1|TRBJ1-2
TGTGCCAGCCGACAGGGGTTGAATGGCTACACCTTC
CASRQGLNGYTF
>NA|TRBV5-1|TRBD2|TRBJ2-2
TGCGCCAGCAGCCGGACTAGCGGCAACACCGGGGAGCTGTTTTTT
CASSRTSGNTGELFF
>NA|TRBV5-4|TRBD1|TRBJ2-3
TGTGCCAGCAGCCCGGACAGGGTCTCAGATACGCAGTATTTT
CASSPDRVSDTQYF
>NA|TRBV9|NA|TRBJ1-2
TGTGCCAGCAGCGCAGACCGTCGGGGACTCTACACCTTC
CASSADRRGLYTF
>NA|TRBV5-6|NA|TRBJ2-1
TGTGCCAGCAGCTTGGATGGGGTCAGTTCCTACAATGAGCAGTTCTTC
CASSLDGVSSYNEQFF
>NA|TRBV28|NA|TRBJ1-1
TGTGCCAGCAGTTTAAGCTGGGGAGCTTTCTTT
CASSLSWGAFF
>NA|TRBV7-9|TRBD2|TRBJ2-1
TGTGCCAGCAGCTTATTAGTGGGAGGGGTGATAAATGAGCAGTTCTTC
CASSLLVGGVINEQFF
>NA|TRBV6-5|NA|TRBJ1-1
TGTGCCAGTGTAGGGGAGAACACTGAAGCTTTCTTT
CASVGENTEAFF
>NA|TRBV4-1|NA|TRBJ2-5
TGCGCCAGCAGCCAAGACCAGTTCTGGACCCAGTACTTC
CASSQDQFWTQYF
>NA|TRBV15|TRBD2|TRBJ2-7
TGTGCCACCAGCAGCACAAGCGGGGGCTACGAGCAGTACTTC
CATSSTSGGYEQYF
>NA|TRBV6-5|NA|TRBJ2-5
TGTGCCAGCAGTCAAGACCCGGATCAAGAGACCCAGTACTTC
CASSQDPDQETQYF
>NA|TRBV30|TRBD1|TRBJ1-2
TGTGCCTGCGCAGGGGGTGGCTATGGCTACACCTTC
CACAGGGYGYTF
>NA|TRBV7-9|NA|TRBJ2-1
TGTGCCAGCAGCTCCCCGCGGTCCGGGCCCCCCTACAATGAGCAGTTCTTC
CASSSPRSGPPYNEQFF
>NA|TRBV5-1|TRBD2|TRBJ2-7
TGCGCCAGCAGCTTGCCGCGGGGGATCCTTTCCTACGAGCAGTACTTC
CASSLPRGILSYEQYF
>NA|TRBV7-6|TRBD1|TRBJ1-4
TGTGCCAGCAGCTTCGGACAGGCGGCTTATAATGAAAAACTGTTTTTT
CASSFGQAAYNEKLFF
>NA|TRBV19|NA|TRBJ1-2
TGTAACCTCGCGGGCTACACCTTC
CNLAGYTF
>NA|TRBV7-8|NA|TRBJ2-1
TGTGCCAGCAGCTTGGGGTTAGCGGTACTCTACAATGAGCAGTTCTTC
CASSLGLAVLYNEQFF
>once|TRBV30|TRBD1|TRBJ1-2
TGTGCCTGGAGACAAGCAGGGACAGACTATGGCTACACCTTC
CAWRQAGTDYGYTF
>NA|TRBV6-5|TRBD2|TRBJ2-7
TGTGCCAGCAGCCCGGGACTAGGCTACGAGCAGTACTTC
CASSPGLGYEQYF
>NA|TRBV30|TRBD2|TRBJ2-7
TGTGCCGTCCAACTAGCGCCGAGCTCCTACGAGCAGTACTTC
CAVQLAPSSYEQYF